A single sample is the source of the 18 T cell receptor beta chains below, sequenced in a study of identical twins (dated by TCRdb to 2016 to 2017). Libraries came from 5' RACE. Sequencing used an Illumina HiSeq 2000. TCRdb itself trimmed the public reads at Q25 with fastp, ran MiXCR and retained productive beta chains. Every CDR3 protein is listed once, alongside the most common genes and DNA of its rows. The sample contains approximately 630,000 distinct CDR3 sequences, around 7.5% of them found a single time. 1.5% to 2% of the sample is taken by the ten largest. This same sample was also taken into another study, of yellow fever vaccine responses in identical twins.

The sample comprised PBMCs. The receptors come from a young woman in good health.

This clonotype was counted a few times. For the CDR3, the DNA is TGTGCCAGCAGGGGGGGTGGACAGGGGATATTTCAGCCCCAGCATTTT. Translation: CASRGGGQGIFQPQHF. This sequence joins TRBV12-3 or TRBV12-4 and TRBJ1-5, with 9 bases fitting TRBD1. There are 16 residues in the CDR3. Trimming removed 6 bases from V and 6 bases from J; junction bases left unmatched: 12.

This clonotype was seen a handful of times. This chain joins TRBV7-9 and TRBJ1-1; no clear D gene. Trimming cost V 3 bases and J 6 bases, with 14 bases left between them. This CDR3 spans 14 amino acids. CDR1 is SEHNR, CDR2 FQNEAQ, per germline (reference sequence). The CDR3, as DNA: TGTGCCAGCAGCTTCAAGGGCCCTAGGGCTGAAGCTTTCTTT. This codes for CASSFKGPRAEAFF.

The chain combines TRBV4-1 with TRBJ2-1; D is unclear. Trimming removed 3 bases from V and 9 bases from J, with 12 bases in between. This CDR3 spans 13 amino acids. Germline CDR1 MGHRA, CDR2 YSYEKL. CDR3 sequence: CASSHLGSREQFF. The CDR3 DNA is TGCGCCAGCAGCCACCTTGGGTCCCGTGAGCAGTTCTTC.

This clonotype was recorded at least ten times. This CDR3 reads CASSLFGITYEQYF. The CDR3 DNA sequence: TGTGCCAGCAGCTTATTCGGCATAACCTACGAGCAGTACTTC. The chain combines TRBV7-2 with TRBJ2-7, with no clear D. Germline V CDR1 and CDR2: SGHTA, FQGNSA. This CDR3 spans 14 amino acids. With 2 bases removed from V and 2 bases from J, the gap between germline ends came to 10 bases.

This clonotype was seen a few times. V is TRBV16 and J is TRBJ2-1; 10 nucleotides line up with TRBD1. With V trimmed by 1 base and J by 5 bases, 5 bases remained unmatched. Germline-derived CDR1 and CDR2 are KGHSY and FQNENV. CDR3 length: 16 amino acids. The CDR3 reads CASSQLGTGVNNEQFF. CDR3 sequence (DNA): TGTGCCAGCAGCCAATTGGGGACAGGGGTTAACAATGAGCAGTTCTTC.

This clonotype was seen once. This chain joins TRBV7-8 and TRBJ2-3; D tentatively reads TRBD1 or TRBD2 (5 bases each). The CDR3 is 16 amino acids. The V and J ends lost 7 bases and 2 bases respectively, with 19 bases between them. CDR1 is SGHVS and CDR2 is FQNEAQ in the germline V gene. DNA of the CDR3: TGTGCCAGCACCCAGCAGGCTGGGACCCCCACAGATACGCAGTATTTT. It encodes CASTQQAGTPTDTQYF. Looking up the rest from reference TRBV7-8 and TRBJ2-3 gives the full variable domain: GAGVSQSPRYKVAKRGQDVALRCDPISGHVSLFWYQQALGQGPEFLTYFQNEAQLDKSGLPSDRFFAERPEGSVSTLKIQRTQQEDSAVYLCASTQQAGTPTDTQYFGPGTRLTVL.

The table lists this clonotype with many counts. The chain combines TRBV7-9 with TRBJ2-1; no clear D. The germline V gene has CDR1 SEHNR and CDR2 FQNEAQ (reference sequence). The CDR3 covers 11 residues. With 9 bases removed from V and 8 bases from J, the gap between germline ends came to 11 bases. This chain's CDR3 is CASLSFDEQFF. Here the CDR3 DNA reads TGTGCCAGTCTCTCCTTCGATGAGCAGTTCTTC.

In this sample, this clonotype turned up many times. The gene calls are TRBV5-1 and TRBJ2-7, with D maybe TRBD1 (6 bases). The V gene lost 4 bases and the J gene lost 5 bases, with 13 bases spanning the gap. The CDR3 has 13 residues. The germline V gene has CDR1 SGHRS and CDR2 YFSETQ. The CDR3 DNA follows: TGCGCCAGCAGCAAGGGACAAAACCACGAGCAGTACTTC. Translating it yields CASSKGQNHEQYF.

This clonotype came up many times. CDR3 DNA: TGCAGTGCTAGAAGCAGCGGGGGGGTGGGCCCAGATACGCAGTATTTT. It is translated as CSARSSGGVGPDTQYF. The rearrangement uses TRBV20-1 and TRBJ2-3, with 10 nucleotides matching TRBD2. CDR1 and CDR2 from the germline V gene are DFQATT and SNEGSKA (reference sequence). The CDR3 totals 16 residues. J lost 4 bases, V lost 2 bases, and 9 bases had no gene match.

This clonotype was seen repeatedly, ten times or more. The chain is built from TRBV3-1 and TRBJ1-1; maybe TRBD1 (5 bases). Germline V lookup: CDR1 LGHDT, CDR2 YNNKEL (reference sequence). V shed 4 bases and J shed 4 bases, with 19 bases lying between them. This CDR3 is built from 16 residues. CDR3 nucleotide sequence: TGTGCCAGCAGCCCTCTCTGGGGGGAAGGGGCCACTGAAGCTTTCTTT. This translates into CASSPLWGEGATEAFF.

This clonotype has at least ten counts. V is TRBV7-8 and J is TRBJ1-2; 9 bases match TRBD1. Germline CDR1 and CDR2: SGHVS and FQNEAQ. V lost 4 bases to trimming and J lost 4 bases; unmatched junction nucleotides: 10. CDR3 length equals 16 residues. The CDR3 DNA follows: TGTGCCAGCAGCTCCACGGCCGGACAGGGGAGCTATGGCTACACCTTC. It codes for CASSSTAGQGSYGYTF.

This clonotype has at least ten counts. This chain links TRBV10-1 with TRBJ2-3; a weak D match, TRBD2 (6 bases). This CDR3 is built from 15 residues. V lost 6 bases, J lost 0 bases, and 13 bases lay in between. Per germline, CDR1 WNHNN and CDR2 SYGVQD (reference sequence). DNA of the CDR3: TGCGCCAGCAGCCCGGGACTCTCAAGCACAGATACGCAGTATTTT. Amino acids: CASSPGLSSTDTQYF.

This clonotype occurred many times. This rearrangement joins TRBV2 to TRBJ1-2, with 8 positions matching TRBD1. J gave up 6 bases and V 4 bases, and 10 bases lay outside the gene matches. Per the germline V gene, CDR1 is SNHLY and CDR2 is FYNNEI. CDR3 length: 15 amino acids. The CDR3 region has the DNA TGTGCCAGCAGTGTGGCAGGGGGCGCCCCGGATGGCTACACCTTC. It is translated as CASSVAGGAPDGYTF.

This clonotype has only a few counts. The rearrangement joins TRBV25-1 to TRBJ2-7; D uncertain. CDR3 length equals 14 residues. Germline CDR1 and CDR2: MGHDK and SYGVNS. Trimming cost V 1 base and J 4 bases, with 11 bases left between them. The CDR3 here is CASSEFAHGYEQYF. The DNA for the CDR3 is TGTGCCAGCAGTGAATTTGCCCATGGGTACGAGCAGTACTTC.

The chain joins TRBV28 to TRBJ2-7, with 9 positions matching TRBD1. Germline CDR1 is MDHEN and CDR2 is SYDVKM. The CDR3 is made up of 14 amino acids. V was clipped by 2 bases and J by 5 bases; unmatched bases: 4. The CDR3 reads CASSLNRGPDEQYF. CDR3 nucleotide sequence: TGTGCCAGCAGTTTAAACAGGGGGCCTGACGAGCAGTACTTC. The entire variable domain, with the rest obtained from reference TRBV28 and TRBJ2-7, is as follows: DVKVTQSSRYLVKRTGEKVFLECVQDMDHENMFWYRQDPGLGLRLIYFSYDVKMKEKGDIPEGYSVSREKKERFSLILESASTNQTSMYLCASSLNRGPDEQYFGPGTRLTVT.

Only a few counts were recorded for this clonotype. As DNA, the CDR3 is TGTGCCAGCAGCTTATCTATCCGGGCCTACGACCTTAGCACAGATACGCAGTATTTT. Translation: CASSLSIRAYDLSTDTQYF. V gene TRBV7-6 combines with J gene TRBJ2-3; D gene unclear. CDR3 size: 19 residues. The V end was cut by 2 bases, the J end by 0 bases, with 21 bases between. The germline CDR1 and CDR2 sequences are SGHVS and FNYEAQ.

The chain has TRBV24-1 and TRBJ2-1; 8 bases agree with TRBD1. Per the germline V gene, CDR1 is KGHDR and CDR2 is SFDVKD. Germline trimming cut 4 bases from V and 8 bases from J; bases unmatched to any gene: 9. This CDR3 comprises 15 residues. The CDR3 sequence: CATSERGQGGDEQFF. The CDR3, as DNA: TGTGCCACCAGTGAGAGAGGACAGGGTGGGGATGAGCAGTTCTTC.

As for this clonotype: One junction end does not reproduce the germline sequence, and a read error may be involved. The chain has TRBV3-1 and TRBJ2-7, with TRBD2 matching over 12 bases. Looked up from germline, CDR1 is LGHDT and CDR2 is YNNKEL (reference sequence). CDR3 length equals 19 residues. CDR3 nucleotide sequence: TGTGCCACCAGCCAAGCGGGGGTTGAGACTAGCGGGAGTACCGACGAGCAGTACTTC. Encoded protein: CATSQAGVETSGSTDEQYF.